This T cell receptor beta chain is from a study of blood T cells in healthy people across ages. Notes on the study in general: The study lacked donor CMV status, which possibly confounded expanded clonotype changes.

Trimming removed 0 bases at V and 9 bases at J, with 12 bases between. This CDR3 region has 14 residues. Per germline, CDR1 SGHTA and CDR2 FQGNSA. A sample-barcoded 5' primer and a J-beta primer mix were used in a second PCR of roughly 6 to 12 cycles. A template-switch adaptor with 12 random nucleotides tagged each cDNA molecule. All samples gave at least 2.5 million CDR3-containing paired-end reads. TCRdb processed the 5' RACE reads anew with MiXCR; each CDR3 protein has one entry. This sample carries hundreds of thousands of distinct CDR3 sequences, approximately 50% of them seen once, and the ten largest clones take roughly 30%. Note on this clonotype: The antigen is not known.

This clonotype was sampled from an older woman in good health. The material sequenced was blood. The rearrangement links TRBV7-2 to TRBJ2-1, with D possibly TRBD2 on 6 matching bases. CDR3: CASSLARTTSEQFF. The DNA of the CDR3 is TGTGCCAGCAGCTTAGCGAGGACTACTAGTGAGCAGTTCTTC.